This T cell receptor beta chain was documented in a study of beta chain features in type 1 diabetes. Overall study results and limits: When Type 1 diabetes patients were examined, their TCRB CDR3s proved moderately but significantly shorter in all four CD4+ subsets. cDNA-based sequencing might over-represent cells highly expressing TCR.

Of note for this clone: The antigen remains unidentified.

Germline lookup yields CDR1 SNHLY and CDR2 FYNNEI. CDR3 length: 14 amino acids. V lost 6 bases and J lost 1, with 13 bases in between. Expressed TCRB transcripts were sequenced because the entire RNA isolate underwent reverse transcription. The average read count of naive, central memory and regulatory T cell samples was about 3.3 million. Measured with immunoSEQ multiplex PCR; TCRdb has only the in-frame clones, and not every one. Of 900,000 or so clones in the sample, roughly a sixth were seen once. The specimen sequenced was naive CD4+ T cells from blood. The sequence came from a woman aged 18-29 years in good health. The chain is built from TRBV2 and TRBJ2-7; TRBD2 might be the D (6 bases). The CDR3 spells CASSEPGSSYEQYF. CDR3 in DNA: TGTGCCAGCAGCGAACCCGGGAGTTCCTACGAGCAGTACTTC.